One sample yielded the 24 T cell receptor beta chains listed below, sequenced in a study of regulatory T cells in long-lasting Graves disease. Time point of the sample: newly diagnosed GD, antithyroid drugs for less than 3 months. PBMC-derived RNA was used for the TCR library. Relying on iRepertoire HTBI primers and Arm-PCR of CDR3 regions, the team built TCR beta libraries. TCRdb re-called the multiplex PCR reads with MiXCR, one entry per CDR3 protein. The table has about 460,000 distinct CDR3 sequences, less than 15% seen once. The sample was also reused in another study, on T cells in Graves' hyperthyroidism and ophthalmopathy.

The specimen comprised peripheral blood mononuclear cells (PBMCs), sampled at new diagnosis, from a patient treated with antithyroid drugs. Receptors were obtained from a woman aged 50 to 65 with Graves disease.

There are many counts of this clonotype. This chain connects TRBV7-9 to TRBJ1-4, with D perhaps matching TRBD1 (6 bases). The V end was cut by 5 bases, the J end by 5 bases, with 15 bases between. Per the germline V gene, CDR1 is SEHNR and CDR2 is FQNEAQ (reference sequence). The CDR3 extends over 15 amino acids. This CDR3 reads CASSTRRDNNEKLFF. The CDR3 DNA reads TGTGCCAGCAGCACCCGACGGGACAACAATGAAAAACTGTTTTTT.

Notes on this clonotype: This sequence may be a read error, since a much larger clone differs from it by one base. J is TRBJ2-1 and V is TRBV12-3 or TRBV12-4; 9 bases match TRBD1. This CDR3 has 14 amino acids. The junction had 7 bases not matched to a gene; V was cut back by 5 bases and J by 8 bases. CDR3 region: CASSDQTGGDEQFF. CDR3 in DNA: TGTGCCAGCAGTGACCAGACAGGGGGTGATGAGCAGTTCTTC.

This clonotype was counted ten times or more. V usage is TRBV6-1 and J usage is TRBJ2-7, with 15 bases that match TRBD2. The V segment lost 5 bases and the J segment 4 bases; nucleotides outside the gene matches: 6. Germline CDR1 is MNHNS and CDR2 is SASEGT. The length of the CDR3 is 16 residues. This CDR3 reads CASSLGLAGGQYEQYF. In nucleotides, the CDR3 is TGTGCCAGCAGTCTTGGACTAGCGGGAGGGCAGTACGAGCAGTACTTC.

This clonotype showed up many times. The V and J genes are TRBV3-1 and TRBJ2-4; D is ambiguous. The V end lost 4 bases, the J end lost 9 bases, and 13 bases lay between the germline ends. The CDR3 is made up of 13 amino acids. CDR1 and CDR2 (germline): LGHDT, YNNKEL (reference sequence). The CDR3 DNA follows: TGTGCCAGCAGCCCAGACTCCGAGAGCATTCAGTACTTC. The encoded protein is CASSPDSESIQYF. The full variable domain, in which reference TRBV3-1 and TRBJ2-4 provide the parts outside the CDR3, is DTAVSQTPKYLVTQMGNDKSIKCEQNLGHDTMYWYKQDSKKFLKIMFSYNNKELIINETVPNRFSPKSPDKAHLNLHINSLELGDSAVYFCASSPDSESIQYFGAGTRLSVL.

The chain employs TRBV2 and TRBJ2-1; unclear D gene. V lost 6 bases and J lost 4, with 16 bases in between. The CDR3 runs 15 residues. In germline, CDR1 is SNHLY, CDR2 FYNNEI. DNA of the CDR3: TGTGCCAGCAGCCTAGACTTCATCCATTACAATGAGCAGTTCTTC. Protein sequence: CASSLDFIHYNEQFF.

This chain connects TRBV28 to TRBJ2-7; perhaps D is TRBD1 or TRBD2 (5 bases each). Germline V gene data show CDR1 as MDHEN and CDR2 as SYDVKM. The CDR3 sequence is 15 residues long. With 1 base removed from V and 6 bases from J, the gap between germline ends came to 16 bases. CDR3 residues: CASSLYSGQGSEQYF. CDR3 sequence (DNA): TGTGCCAGCAGTTTATATTCGGGGCAGGGTTCCGAGCAGTACTTC. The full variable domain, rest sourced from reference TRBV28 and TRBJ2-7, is DVKVTQSSRYLVKRTGEKVFLECVQDMDHENMFWYRQDPGLGLRLIYFSYDVKMKEKGDIPEGYSVSREKKERFSLILESASTNQTSMYLCASSLYSGQGSEQYFGPGTRLTVT.

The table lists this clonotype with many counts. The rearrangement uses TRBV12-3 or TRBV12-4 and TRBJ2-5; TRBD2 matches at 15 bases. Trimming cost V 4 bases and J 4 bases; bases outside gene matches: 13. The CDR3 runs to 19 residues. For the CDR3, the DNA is TGTGCCAGCAGTTCCACTACCCCAGGGACTAGCGGGAGGAGAGAGACCCAGTACTTC. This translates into CASSSTTPGTSGRRETQYF.

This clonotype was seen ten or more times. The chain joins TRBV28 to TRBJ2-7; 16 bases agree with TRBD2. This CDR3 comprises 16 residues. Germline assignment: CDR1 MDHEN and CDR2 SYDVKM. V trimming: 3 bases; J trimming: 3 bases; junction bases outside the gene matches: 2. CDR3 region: CASSLGLAGGHYEQYF. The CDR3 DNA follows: TGTGCCAGCAGTTTGGGACTAGCGGGAGGGCACTACGAGCAGTACTTC.

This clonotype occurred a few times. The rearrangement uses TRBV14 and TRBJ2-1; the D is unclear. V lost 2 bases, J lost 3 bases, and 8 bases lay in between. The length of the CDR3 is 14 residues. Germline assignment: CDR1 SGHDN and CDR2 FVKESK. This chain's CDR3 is CASSQRLSYNEQFF. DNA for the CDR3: TGTGCCAGCAGCCAACGGCTAAGCTACAATGAGCAGTTCTTC.

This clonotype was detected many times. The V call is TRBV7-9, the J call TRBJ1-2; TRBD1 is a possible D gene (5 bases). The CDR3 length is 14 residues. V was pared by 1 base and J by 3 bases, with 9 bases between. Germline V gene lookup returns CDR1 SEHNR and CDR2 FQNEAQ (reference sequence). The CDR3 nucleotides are TGTGCCAGCAGCTTAGAGGGCAGGGACTATGGCTACACCTTC. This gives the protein CASSLEGRDYGYTF.

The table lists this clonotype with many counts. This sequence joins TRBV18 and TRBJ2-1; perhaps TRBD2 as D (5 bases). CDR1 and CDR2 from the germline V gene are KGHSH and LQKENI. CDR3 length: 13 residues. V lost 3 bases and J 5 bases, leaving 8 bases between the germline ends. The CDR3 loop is CASSPEGHNEQFF. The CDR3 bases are TGTGCCAGCTCACCCGAGGGCCACAATGAGCAGTTCTTC.

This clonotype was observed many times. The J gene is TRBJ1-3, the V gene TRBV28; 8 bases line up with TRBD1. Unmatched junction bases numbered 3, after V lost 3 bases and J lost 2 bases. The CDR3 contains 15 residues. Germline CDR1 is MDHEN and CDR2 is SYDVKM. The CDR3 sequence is CASSFGQGTGNTIYF. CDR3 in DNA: TGTGCCAGCAGTTTTGGACAGGGTACTGGAAACACCATATATTTT.

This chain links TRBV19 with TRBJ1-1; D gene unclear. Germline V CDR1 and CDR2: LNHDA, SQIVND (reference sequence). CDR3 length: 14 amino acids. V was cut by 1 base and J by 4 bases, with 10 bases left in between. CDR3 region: CASSIGGGSTEAFF. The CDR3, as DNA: TGTGCCAGTAGTATAGGGGGTGGAAGCACTGAAGCTTTCTTT.

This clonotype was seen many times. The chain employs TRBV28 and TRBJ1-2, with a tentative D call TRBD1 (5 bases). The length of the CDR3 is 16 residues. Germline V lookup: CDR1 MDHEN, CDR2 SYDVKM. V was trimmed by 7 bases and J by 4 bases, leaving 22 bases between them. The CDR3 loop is CASKPRGRVVGYGYTF. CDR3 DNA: TGTGCCAGCAAGCCTCGTGGCAGGGTGGTCGGCTATGGCTACACCTTC.

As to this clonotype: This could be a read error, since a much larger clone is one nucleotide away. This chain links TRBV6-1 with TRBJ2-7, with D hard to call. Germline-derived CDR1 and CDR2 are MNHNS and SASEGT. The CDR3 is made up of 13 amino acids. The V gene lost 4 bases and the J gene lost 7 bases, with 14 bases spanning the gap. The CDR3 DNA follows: TGTGCCAGCAGTGGAGAGGCCGTACGGGAGCAGTACTTC. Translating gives CASSGEAVREQYF.

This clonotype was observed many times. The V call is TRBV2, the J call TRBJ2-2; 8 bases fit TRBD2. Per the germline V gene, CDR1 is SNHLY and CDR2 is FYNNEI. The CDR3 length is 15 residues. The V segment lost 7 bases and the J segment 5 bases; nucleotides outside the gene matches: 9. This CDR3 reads CASIRTSLRTGELFF. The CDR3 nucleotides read TGTGCCAGCATTAGGACTAGCCTAAGAACCGGGGAGCTGTTTTTT.

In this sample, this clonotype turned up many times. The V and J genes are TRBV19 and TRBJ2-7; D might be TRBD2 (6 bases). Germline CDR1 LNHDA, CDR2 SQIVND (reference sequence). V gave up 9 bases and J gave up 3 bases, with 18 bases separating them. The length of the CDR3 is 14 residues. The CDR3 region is CASSSAAGIYEQYF. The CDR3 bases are TGTGCCAGCAGTTCGGCGGCGGGGATCTACGAGCAGTACTTC.

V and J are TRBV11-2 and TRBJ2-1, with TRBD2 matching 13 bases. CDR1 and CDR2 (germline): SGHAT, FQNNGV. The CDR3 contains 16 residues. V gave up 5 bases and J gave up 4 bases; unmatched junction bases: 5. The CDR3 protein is CASSQTSGRIYNEQFF. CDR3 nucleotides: TGTGCCAGCAGCCAGACTAGCGGGAGGATATACAATGAGCAGTTCTTC.

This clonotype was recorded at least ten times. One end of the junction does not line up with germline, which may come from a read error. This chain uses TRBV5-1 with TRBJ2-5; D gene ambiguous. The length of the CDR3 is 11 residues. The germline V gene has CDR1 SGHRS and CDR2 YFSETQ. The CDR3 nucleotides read TGTGCCAGCAGCCACCAAGAGACCCAGTACTTC. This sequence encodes CASSHQETQYF.

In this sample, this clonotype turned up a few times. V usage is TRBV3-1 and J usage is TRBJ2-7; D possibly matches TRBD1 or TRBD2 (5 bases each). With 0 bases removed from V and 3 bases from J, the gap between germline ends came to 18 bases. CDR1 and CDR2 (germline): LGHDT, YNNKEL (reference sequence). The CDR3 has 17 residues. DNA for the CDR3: TGTGCCAGCAGCCAAGAACTCCCAGGGAGTATCAACTACGAGCAGTACTTC. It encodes CASSQELPGSINYEQYF.

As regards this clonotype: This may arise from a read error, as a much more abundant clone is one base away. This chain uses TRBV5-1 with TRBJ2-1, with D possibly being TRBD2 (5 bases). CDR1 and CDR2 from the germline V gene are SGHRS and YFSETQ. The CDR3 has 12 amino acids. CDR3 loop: CANSLGVSSQFF. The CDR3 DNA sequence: TGCGCCAACAGCTTGGGAGTTTCTTCCCAGTTCTTC.

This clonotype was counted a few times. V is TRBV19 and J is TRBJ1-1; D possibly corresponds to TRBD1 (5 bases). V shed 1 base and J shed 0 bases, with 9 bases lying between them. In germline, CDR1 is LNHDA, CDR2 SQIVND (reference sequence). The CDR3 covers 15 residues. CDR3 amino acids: CASSIAPGLNTEAFF. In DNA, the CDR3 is TGTGCCAGTAGTATAGCCCCAGGGCTGAACACTGAAGCTTTCTTT.

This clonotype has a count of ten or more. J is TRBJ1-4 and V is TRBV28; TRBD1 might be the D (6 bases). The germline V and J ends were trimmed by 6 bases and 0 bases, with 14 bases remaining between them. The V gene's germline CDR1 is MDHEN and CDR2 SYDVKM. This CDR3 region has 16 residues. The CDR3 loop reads CASSLGPGATNEKLFF. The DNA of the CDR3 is TGTGCCAGCAGCCTTGGACCAGGGGCAACTAATGAAAAACTGTTTTTT.

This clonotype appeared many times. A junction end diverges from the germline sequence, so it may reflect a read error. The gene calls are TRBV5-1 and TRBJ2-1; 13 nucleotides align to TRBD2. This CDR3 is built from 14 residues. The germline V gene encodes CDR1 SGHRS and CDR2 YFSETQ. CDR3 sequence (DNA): TGTGCCAGCAGCCCCCGGACTAGCGGGAGTGAGCAGTTCTTC. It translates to CASSPRTSGSEQFF.